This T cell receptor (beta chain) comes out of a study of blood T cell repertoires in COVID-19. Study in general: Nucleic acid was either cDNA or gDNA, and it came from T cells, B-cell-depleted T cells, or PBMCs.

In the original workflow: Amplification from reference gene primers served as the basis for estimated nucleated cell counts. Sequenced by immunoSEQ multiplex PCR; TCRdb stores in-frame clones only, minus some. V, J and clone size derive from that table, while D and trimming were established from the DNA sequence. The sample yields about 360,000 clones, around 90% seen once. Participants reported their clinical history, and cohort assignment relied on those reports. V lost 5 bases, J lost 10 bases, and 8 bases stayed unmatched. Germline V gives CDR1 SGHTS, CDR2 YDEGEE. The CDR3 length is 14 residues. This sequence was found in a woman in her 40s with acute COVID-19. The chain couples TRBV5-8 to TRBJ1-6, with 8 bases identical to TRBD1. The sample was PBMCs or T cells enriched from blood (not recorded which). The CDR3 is CASRDRTGPSPLHF. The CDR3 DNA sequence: TGTGCCAGCAGAGATCGGACAGGGCCATCACCCCTCCACTTT.